These 11 T cell receptor beta chains share one sample of origin, sequenced in a study of shared clonotypes between healthy human individuals (dated by TCRdb to the early 2020s). Library construction relied on the immunoSEQ multiplex PCR assay. Here the immuneACCESS table is served through TCRdb, limited to in-frame sequences with V and J called. Missing clones are a known gap in these copies; in checked studies unresolved V genes cover under half, and the rest lacks a known reason. Counted in this sample were approximately 2.5 million clones; 93% of them appeared once. About 0.38% of the sample is in the top ten clones. The source material was naive CD4+ T cells from PBMCs. The cell subset or site label of this sample denotes: CD45RA+ positively selected. These receptors all come from a young man in good health. Some clones in this sample may be carry-over from other donors' samples.

This clone was observed a few times. This same CDR3 is encoded by further DNA sequences in the sample. The CDR3 region has the DNA TGTGCCAGCAGCTTAGGGGCGGCGAACACTGAAGCTTTCTTT. The encoded protein is CASSLGAANTEAFF. The rearrangement links TRBV7-2 to TRBJ1-1; no definite D call. Germline V gene lookup returns CDR1 SGHTA and CDR2 FQGNSA. Trimming removed 1 base at V and 1 base at J, with 7 bases between. The CDR3 has 14 residues.

This chain links TRBV7-9 with TRBJ2-7, with 10 positions matching TRBD2. V was pared by 5 bases and J by 0 bases, with 7 bases of the junction left unmatched. This CDR3 spans 16 amino acids. Looked up from germline, CDR1 is SEHNR and CDR2 is FQNEAQ (reference sequence). CDR3 in amino acids: CASSRNPSGSSYEQYF. CDR3 bases: TGTGCCAGCAGCCGCAACCCTAGCGGGAGCTCCTACGAGCAGTACTTC. The full variable domain, rest sourced from reference TRBV7-9 and TRBJ2-7, is DTGVSQNPRHKITKRGQNVTFRCDPISEHNRLYWYRQTLGQGPEFLTYFQNEAQLEKSRLLSDRFSAERPKGSFSTLEIQRTEQGDSAMYLCASSRNPSGSSYEQYFGPGTRLTVT.

The V and J genes are TRBV12-5 and TRBJ2-2; 10 nucleotides align to TRBD1. Germline V gene lookup returns CDR1 LGHNT and CDR2 FRNRAP. Trimming cost V 6 bases and J 3 bases; bases outside gene matches: 7. This CDR3 spans 16 amino acids. CDR3 amino acids: CASGTDRGPDTGELFF. For the CDR3, the DNA is TGTGCTAGTGGGACCGACAGGGGGCCCGACACCGGGGAGCTGTTTTTT.

The chain uses TRBV6-1 and TRBJ2-3; 11 nucleotides match TRBD2. CDR1 and CDR2 (germline): MNHNS, SASEGT. Trimming cost V 1 base and J 4 bases; bases outside gene matches: 1. This CDR3 comprises 15 residues. DNA for the CDR3: TGTGCCAGCAGTGAAGTGGGACTAGCGGCAGATACGCAGTATTTT. Translated, it gives CASSEVGLAADTQYF.

The CDR3 DNA reads TGTGCCAGCAGTTTAAGAGAAGCTAACTATGGCTACACCTTC. It codes for CASSLREANYGYTF. V and J are TRBV28 and TRBJ1-2; D is unclear. The ends were cut back, 2 bases at V and 0 bases at J, with 7 bases in the middle. The CDR3 totals 14 residues. CDR1 is MDHEN, CDR2 SYDVKM, per germline.

This clone was seen just once. This chain links TRBV6-5 with TRBJ1-2; unclear D gene. CDR3 length: 14 residues. In germline, CDR1 is MNHEY, CDR2 SVGAGI. V lost 6 bases to trimming and J lost 8 bases, with 19 bases between them. CDR3 nucleotide sequence: TGTGCCAGCAGATCTAATAAACAAGGACGAGGCTACACCTTC. Encoded protein: CASRSNKQGRGYTF.

The chain links TRBV5-1 to TRBJ2-7; TRBD2 matches 14 bases. Looked up from germline, CDR1 is SGHRS and CDR2 is YFSETQ. The CDR3 has 17 amino acids. V lost 4 bases and J lost 0; bases outside the gene matches: 6. CDR3 sequence reads: CASSPGTSGSGSYEQYF. The CDR3 region has the DNA TGCGCCAGCAGCCCCGGGACTAGCGGGAGTGGCTCCTACGAGCAGTACTTC.

This chain uses TRBV18 with TRBJ2-3, with TRBD1 matching 11 bases. CDR3 size: 16 residues. The V and J ends lost 2 bases and 5 bases, in that order; junction bases with no gene match: 6. Germline V gene sequence: CDR1 KGHSH, CDR2 LQKENI. CDR3 amino acids: CASSPVLGTGGDTQYF. In DNA form, the CDR3 reads TGTGCCAGCTCACCAGTGCTTGGGACAGGGGGAGATACGCAGTATTTT.

The chain uses TRBV5-1 and TRBJ2-2; TRBD1 might be the D (5 bases). Looked up from germline, CDR1 is SGHRS and CDR2 is YFSETQ. Trimming removed 4 bases at V and 5 bases at J, with 18 bases between. The CDR3 consists of 16 residues. CDR3 DNA: TGCGCCAGCAGCCCCGCCGTCCAGGGCAGGACCGGGGAGCTGTTTTTT. Translating gives CASSPAVQGRTGELFF.

The CDR3 sequence is CASSQQGVGDEKLFF. The DNA of the CDR3 is TGTGCCAGCAGCCAACAGGGGGTCGGGGACGAAAAACTGTTTTTT. This sequence joins TRBV4-2 and TRBJ1-4; 7 nucleotides agree with TRBD1. The CDR3 is 15 amino acids. After removal of 2 bases from V and 8 bases from J, the junction contained 8 bases not matched to a gene. CDR1 and CDR2 from the germline V gene are LGHNA and YNFKEQ.

The genes are TRBV19 and TRBJ2-7; 10 bases are a match to TRBD2. Per the germline V gene, CDR1 is LNHDA and CDR2 is SQIVND (reference sequence). V was clipped by 7 bases and J by 3 bases; unmatched bases: 6. The CDR3 extends over 14 amino acids. The CDR3 reads CASTPASGGYEQYF. The CDR3 DNA is TGTGCCAGTACCCCAGCTAGCGGGGGCTACGAGCAGTACTTC. Full variable domain (remainder filled in from reference TRBV19 and TRBJ2-7): DGGITQSPKYLFRKEGQNVTLSCEQNLNHDAMYWYRQDPGQGLRLIYYSQIVNDFQKGDIAEGYSVSREKKESFPLTVTSAQKNPTAFYLCASTPASGGYEQYFGPGTRLTVT.